The next 18 T cell receptor beta chains were all read from a single sample in a study of shared clonotypes between healthy human individuals. Selected positively for CCR7 and CD45RO-negative, naive CD8 cells excluded terminally differentiated effector memory CD45RA+ cells. Some clones are missing from TCRdb's copy, which holds only in-frame ones; the method was immunoSEQ multiplex PCR. The repertoire holds roughly 570,000 clones, 98% seen once, with 0.3% in the top ten. The specimen was naive CD8+ T cells sorted from blood. These receptor sequences come from a man between 25 and 39 years old in good health.

This chain connects TRBV28 to TRBJ2-7; TRBD2 matches at 7 bases. The CDR3 is 14 residues long. V lost 5 bases and J lost 3; bases outside the gene matches: 7. Germline V gene lookup returns CDR1 MDHEN and CDR2 SYDVKM. CDR3 DNA sequence: TGTGCCAGCAGTCCACCACCGGGGGGCTACGAGCAGTACTTC. Its translation: CASSPPPGGYEQYF. The variable domain in full, with the rest retrieved from reference TRBV28 and TRBJ2-7, is DVKVTQSSRYLVKRTGEKVFLECVQDMDHENMFWYRQDPGLGLRLIYFSYDVKMKEKGDIPEGYSVSREKKERFSLILESASTNQTSMYLCASSPPPGGYEQYFGPGTRLTVT.

The genes are TRBV11-2 and TRBJ2-7; 12 bases line up with TRBD2. V was pared by 5 bases and J by 3 bases, with 14 bases of the junction left unmatched. From germline, CDR1 is SGHAT and CDR2 FQNNGV. The CDR3 has 18 residues. For the CDR3, the DNA is TGTGCCAGCAGCCACCGACTAGCGGGAGCTATATGGGGCTACGAGCAGTACTTC. Its protein is CASSHRLAGAIWGYEQYF.

DNA for the CDR3: TGTGCCATCGGCGGGAGGGGGGATGAGCAGTTCTTC. It is translated as CAIGGRGDEQFF. The chain links TRBV10-3 to TRBJ2-1, with TRBD2 matching 9 bases. This CDR3 spans 12 amino acids. J gave up 8 bases and V 8 bases, and 4 bases lay outside the gene matches. Germline V gene data show CDR1 as ENHRY and CDR2 as SYGVKD.

This chain uses TRBV19 with TRBJ2-1, with 8 bases that match TRBD2. Germline values: CDR1 LNHDA, CDR2 SQIVND (reference sequence). The V segment lost 7 bases and the J segment 9 bases; nucleotides outside the gene matches: 11. The CDR3 has 14 amino acids. CDR3 sequence: CASTMAGGGREQFF. For the CDR3, the DNA is TGTGCCAGTACCATGGCGGGAGGTGGGCGTGAGCAGTTCTTC.

Concerning this clone: Different DNA sequences within this sample yield the same CDR3. The chain has TRBV28 and TRBJ1-1; D may be TRBD1 (5 bases). The CDR3 covers 14 residues. The germline V and J ends were trimmed by 2 bases and 0 bases, with 7 bases remaining between them. CDR1 MDHEN and CDR2 SYDVKM come from the germline V gene. As DNA, the CDR3 is TGTGCCAGCAGTTTACCAGGGCTGAACACTGAAGCTTTCTTT. It encodes CASSLPGLNTEAFF.

As concerns this clone: The same CDR3 arises from other DNA sequences in this sample as well. This chain joins TRBV11-2 and TRBJ2-7; TRBD1 matches 8 bases. Losses at the gene ends were 3 bases for V and 3 bases for J; bases not matched to a gene: 4. Germline V gives CDR1 SGHAT, CDR2 FQNNGV. The CDR3 totals 14 residues. The CDR3 DNA follows: TGTGCCAGCAGCTTGGGGACAGGAAACTACGAGCAGTACTTC. It codes for CASSLGTGNYEQYF.

The chain uses TRBV5-4 and TRBJ2-7; perhaps D is TRBD1 or TRBD2 (5 bases each). CDR1 SGHNT and CDR2 YYREEE come from the germline V gene (reference sequence). V dropped 4 bases and J dropped 2 bases, with 10 bases sitting between them. CDR3 length equals 13 residues. The CDR3 sequence: CASSIRDPYEQYF. CDR3 in DNA: TGTGCCAGCAGCATCCGGGACCCCTACGAGCAGTACTTC. Using reference TRBV5-4 and TRBJ2-7 for the parts outside the CDR3, the full variable domain is ETGVTQSPTHLIKTRGQQVTLRCSSQSGHNTVSWYQQALGQGPQFIFQYYREEENGRGNFPPRFSGLQFPNYSSELNVNALELDDSALYLCASSIRDPYEQYFGPGTRLTVT.

The rearrangement uses TRBV18 and TRBJ1-5, with a weak D call TRBD1 (6 bases). Germline values: CDR1 KGHSH, CDR2 LQKENI. The V end lost 8 bases, the J end lost 7 bases, and 18 bases lay between the germline ends. This CDR3 has 14 amino acids. CDR3 loop: CASRPPGEGQPQHF. DNA of the CDR3: TGTGCCAGCCGACCGCCAGGGGAAGGACAGCCCCAGCATTTT.

The CDR3, as DNA: TGTGCCTTCCGGGACTACTCCTACGAGCAGTACTTC. This gives the protein CAFRDYSYEQYF. The V gene is TRBV30, the J gene TRBJ2-7; 7 bases align to TRBD2. With 7 bases clipped from V and 0 bases from J, the junction kept 3 bases outside the gene matches. Germline assignment: CDR1 GTSNPN and CDR2 SVGIG (reference sequence). The CDR3 spans 12 residues.

The rearrangement uses TRBV29-1 and TRBJ2-7; 9 nucleotides match TRBD1. In germline, CDR1 is SQVTM, CDR2 ANQGSEA. CDR3 length: 13 amino acids. V was pared by 7 bases and J by 2 bases, with 6 bases of the junction left unmatched. The CDR3 sequence: CSARTGDTYEQYF. CDR3 DNA: TGCAGCGCACGGACAGGGGACACCTACGAGCAGTACTTC.

The chain recombines TRBV4-3 with TRBJ1-4, with D maybe TRBD1 (5 bases). The V end lost 0 bases, the J end lost 8 bases, and 13 bases lay between the germline ends. The germline gives CDR1 LGHNA, CDR2 YSLEER. This CDR3 is 15 amino acids long. This CDR3 is CASSQDWGVGEKLFF. The CDR3, as DNA: TGCGCCAGCAGCCAAGATTGGGGGGTAGGGGAAAAACTGTTTTTT.

The chain couples TRBV7-9 to TRBJ1-2, with D possibly TRBD1 on 6 matching bases. Trimming pared 6 bases from V and 2 bases from J, leaving 19 bases between. This CDR3 has 16 amino acids. CDR1 and CDR2 from the germline V gene are SEHNR and FQNEAQ (reference sequence). In DNA form, the CDR3 reads TGTGCCAGCAGGCCGACAGGAGGTTTGTTAAACTATGGCTACACCTTC. This gives the protein CASRPTGGLLNYGYTF.

V gene TRBV4-1 combines with J gene TRBJ1-1; no reliable D call. Germline V lookup: CDR1 MGHRA, CDR2 YSYEKL. The CDR3 is 12 amino acids. The ends were cut back, 1 base at V and 5 bases at J, with 5 bases in the middle. CDR3 sequence: CASSQGRTEAFF. DNA of the CDR3: TGCGCCAGCAGCCAAGGGAGGACTGAAGCTTTCTTT.

The rearrangement joins TRBV11-2 to TRBJ1-1; D uncertain. The V gene's germline CDR1 is SGHAT and CDR2 FQNNGV. This CDR3 contains 14 residues. Between the trimmed V and J ends, which lost 5 bases and 5 bases, there was a span of 15 bases. The CDR3 protein is CASSAKPSGTEAFF. Written as DNA, the CDR3 is TGTGCCAGCAGCGCAAAACCTTCGGGGACTGAAGCTTTCTTT.

J is TRBJ2-4 and V is TRBV29-1, with 7 bases fitting TRBD1. Germline values: CDR1 SQVTM, CDR2 ANQGSEA. CDR3 size: 12 residues. The ends lost 7 bases at V and 4 bases at J; junction bases unmatched: 4. CDR3 in DNA: TGCAGCGGGTGGGACAGTAAAAACATTCAGTACTTC. It encodes CSGWDSKNIQYF. Filled out from reference TRBV29-1 and TRBJ2-4, the complete variable domain reads SAVISQKPSRDICQRGTSLTIQCQVDSQVTMMFWYRQQPGQSLTLIATANQGSEATYESGFVIDKFPISRPNLTFSTLTVSNMSPEDSSIYLCSGWDSKNIQYFGAGTRLSVL.

The V gene is TRBV12-5, the J gene TRBJ2-5, with no clear D. The CDR3 extends over 19 amino acids. Germline CDR1 reads LGHNT; CDR2 reads FRNRAP. Trimming removed 4 bases from V and 4 bases from J, with 28 bases in between. This CDR3 is CASGSPAGMGQRQVETQYF. For the CDR3, the DNA is TGTGCTAGTGGTTCCCCCGCTGGCATGGGTCAACGGCAAGTAGAGACCCAGTACTTC.

The V and J genes are TRBV29-1 and TRBJ2-7, with TRBD1 matching over 8 bases. CDR1 is SQVTM and CDR2 is ANQGSEA in the germline V gene. The CDR3 runs to 16 residues. With V trimmed by 7 bases and J by 0 bases, 14 bases remained unmatched. The CDR3 DNA follows: TGCAGCGCCACGACAGGGGTGGCGGCTAACTCCTACGAGCAGTACTTC. Translated: CSATTGVAANSYEQYF.

This chain links TRBV25-1 with TRBJ2-3; TRBD2 aligns across 11 bases. With V trimmed by 4 bases and J by 4 bases, 7 bases remained unmatched. Germline CDR1 and CDR2: MGHDK and SYGVNS. CDR3 length: 16 amino acids. The CDR3: CASSGASGRSSDTQYF. CDR3 sequence (DNA): TGTGCCAGCAGTGGCGCTAGCGGGAGGAGCTCAGATACGCAGTATTTT.